These 22 T cell receptor beta chains came from one sample sequenced in a study of vaccination and CD4 T cells after COVID-19. The assay that was used to sequence DNA from cultured CD4+ T cells was the Oncomine TCR Beta short-read assay. TCRdb independently ran MiXCR on the PCR reads; one entry per CDR3 protein. The sample shows about 3,500 distinct CDR3 sequences, roughly 31% of them seen only once. The antigens of these receptors remain unknown. Treatment defined: roughly nine-day PBMC culture with coronavirus spike peptide pools or control peptides (ViraFEST assay). Sequencing used CD4+ T cells from blood, cultured in vitro. The receptors come from a human donor who had recovered from COVID-19.

Judged by abundance, this clonotype is medium-sized. The genes are TRBV10-3 and TRBJ1-1, with 8 bases that match TRBD1. CDR1 is ENHRY, CDR2 SYGVKD, per germline. V trimming: 6 bases; J trimming: 4 bases; junction bases outside the gene matches: 4. This CDR3 spans 13 amino acids. Written as DNA, the CDR3 is TGTGCCATCAGGGACAGGGAGGGCACTGAAGCTTTCTTT. This gives the protein CAIRDREGTEAFF.

This clonotype is judged medium-sized. The genes are TRBV5-1 and TRBJ1-1; maybe TRBD1 (5 bases). CDR1 SGHRS and CDR2 YFSETQ come from the germline V gene. The CDR3 is 15 residues long. Trimming cost V 2 bases and J 0 bases, with 11 bases left between them. CDR3 DNA: TGCGCCAGCAGCTTCGGGGGGGGTATGAACACTGAAGCTTTCTTT. It yields the protein CASSFGGGMNTEAFF.

This clonotype has a handful of counts. This chain connects TRBV7-2 to TRBJ1-6; 8 bases are shared with TRBD1. Trimming took 5 bases from V and 8 from J; bases not matched to a gene: 8. This CDR3 is 15 amino acids long. The germline CDR1 and CDR2 sequences are SGHTA and FQGNSA. The CDR3 spells CASSPHTGGDSPLHF. The DNA of the CDR3 is TGTGCCAGCAGCCCGCATACAGGGGGGGATTCACCCCTCCACTTT.

This clonotype was picked up a small number of times. The gene calls are TRBV5-1 and TRBJ1-1; weak D call: TRBD1 (6 bases). The ends were cut back, 4 bases at V and 6 bases at J, with 19 bases in the middle. Germline CDR1 is SGHRS and CDR2 is YFSETQ. The CDR3 extends over 15 amino acids. The chain's CDR3 is CASSPLDHRVPEAFF. The CDR3 DNA is TGCGCCAGCAGCCCTCTGGACCACAGGGTCCCTGAAGCTTTCTTT.

The chain carries TRBV3-1 and TRBJ2-6, with D uncertain. V dropped 8 bases and J dropped 0 bases, with 11 bases sitting between them. The germline gives CDR1 LGHDT, CDR2 YNNKEL (reference sequence). The CDR3 loop spans 15 amino acids. CDR3 DNA: TGTGCCAGCGGCTATACGAGCTCTGGGGCCAACGTCCTGACTTTC. This codes for CASGYTSSGANVLTF.

This clonotype was seen a few times. The chain has TRBV7-2 and TRBJ1-3; 7 bases line up with TRBD1. Germline values: CDR1 SGHTA, CDR2 FQGNSA. J gave up 0 bases and V 5 bases, and 7 bases lay outside the gene matches. This CDR3 is built from 16 residues. The chain's CDR3 is CASSLDRDPSGNTIYF. Here the CDR3 DNA reads TGTGCCAGCAGCCTCGACAGGGATCCCTCTGGAAACACCATATATTTT.

The chain recombines TRBV18 with TRBJ1-1; 7 bases are a match to TRBD1. This CDR3 is built from 15 residues. Losses at the gene ends were 1 base for V and 1 base for J; bases not matched to a gene: 3. From germline, CDR1 is KGHSH and CDR2 LQKENI. DNA of the CDR3: TGTGCCAGCTCACCACAGACAGGGCGGAACACTGAAGCTTTCTTT. Amino acid sequence: CASSPQTGRNTEAFF.

This clonotype qualifies as medium-sized (0.01 to 0.1%). The chain recombines TRBV6-1 with TRBJ2-3; D not certain. Trimming removed 8 bases from V and 2 bases from J, with 11 bases in between. CDR1 and CDR2 (germline): MNHNS, SASEGT. The CDR3 has 13 residues. The CDR3: CASGLGHTDTQYF. The CDR3 DNA sequence: TGTGCCAGCGGCCTAGGTCACACAGATACGCAGTATTTT.

The chain recombines TRBV10-3 with TRBJ2-2, with a weak D call TRBD1 (6 bases). CDR1 ENHRY and CDR2 SYGVKD come from the germline V gene. CDR3 length: 16 amino acids. Trimming cost V 6 bases and J 7 bases, with 21 bases left between them. In nucleotides, the CDR3 is TGTGCCATCAGGAGCTTAACAGGGCCTGTAGGCGGGGAGCTGTTTTTT. It yields the protein CAIRSLTGPVGGELFF.

This clonotype showed up just a few times. The CDR3 nucleotides are TGCGCCAGCAGCTTGGACGGGGGGGCATATGGCTACACCTTC. It encodes CASSLDGGAYGYTF. The V and J genes are TRBV5-1 and TRBJ1-2, with D perhaps matching TRBD1 (6 bases). Looked up from germline, CDR1 is SGHRS and CDR2 is YFSETQ. The V end lost 0 bases, the J end lost 5 bases, and 11 bases lay between the germline ends. This CDR3 comprises 14 residues.

This sequence joins TRBV20-1 and TRBJ1-1, with D hard to call. Germline values: CDR1 DFQATT, CDR2 SNEGSKA (reference sequence). V lost 3 bases and J 1 base, leaving 6 bases between the germline ends. The CDR3 loop spans 12 amino acids. The CDR3 region has the DNA TGCAGTGCTAGTAGAACGAACACTGAAGCTTTCTTT. This translates into CSASRTNTEAFF.

This clonotype appeared a few times. The gene calls are TRBV9 and TRBJ2-1; D call uncertain. Germline V lookup: CDR1 SGDLS, CDR2 YYNGEE. The CDR3 runs to 13 residues. Trimming removed 2 bases at V and 8 bases at J, with 11 bases between. CDR3 region: CASSVHPQDEQFF. CDR3 coding DNA: TGTGCCAGCAGCGTCCACCCCCAGGATGAGCAGTTCTTC. Based on the CDR3 plus reference TRBV9 and TRBJ2-1, the full variable domain is DSGVTQTPKHLITATGQRVTLRCSPRSGDLSVYWYQQSLDQGLQFLIQYYNGEERAKGNILERFSAQQFPDLHSELNLSSLELGDSALYFCASSVHPQDEQFFGPGTRLTVL.

CDR3 region: CASSGGIDQPQHF. Here the CDR3 DNA reads TGTGCCAGCAGCGGAGGAATAGATCAGCCCCAGCATTTT. This sequence joins TRBV9 and TRBJ1-5; D gene uncertain. CDR1 and CDR2 from the germline V gene are SGDLS and YYNGEE. The CDR3 has 13 amino acids. Trimming pared 3 bases from V and 5 bases from J, leaving 9 bases between. Full variable domain (outside the CDR3, taken from reference TRBV9 and TRBJ1-5): DSGVTQTPKHLITATGQRVTLRCSPRSGDLSVYWYQQSLDQGLQFLIQYYNGEERAKGNILERFSAQQFPDLHSELNLSSLELGDSALYFCASSGGIDQPQHFGDGTRLSIL.

This clonotype has just a few counts. This chain joins TRBV15 and TRBJ2-3, with 7 nucleotides matching TRBD1. The CDR3 runs 16 residues. Germline trimming cut 3 bases from V and 2 bases from J; bases unmatched to any gene: 8. CDR1 LNHNV and CDR2 YYDKDF come from the germline V gene (reference sequence). The CDR3 nucleotides are TGTGCCACCAGCAGTCCCTCCAGGGGGTTCACAGATACGCAGTATTTT. Its protein product is CATSSPSRGFTDTQYF.

This clonotype showed up just a few times. The CDR3 nucleotides are TGCAGTGCTACAAAAGCGGGGAGCACAGATACGCAGTATTTT. The encoded protein is CSATKAGSTDTQYF. V gene TRBV20-1 combines with J gene TRBJ2-3, with TRBD2 matching over 7 bases. Germline assignment: CDR1 DFQATT and CDR2 SNEGSKA (reference sequence). This CDR3 comprises 14 residues. Trimming at V came to 4 bases and at J to 0 bases, leaving 4 bases not matched to a gene.

CDR3: CATSRDLGSDTIYF. The CDR3 DNA reads TGTGCCACCAGCAGAGATCTGGGATCGGACACCATATATTTT. The chain recombines TRBV15 with TRBJ1-3, with D uncertain. V was pared by 0 bases and J by 8 bases, with 11 bases between. Germline lookup yields CDR1 LNHNV and CDR2 YYDKDF (reference sequence). The CDR3 contains 14 residues.

The V gene is TRBV30, the J gene TRBJ1-5; perhaps TRBD1 as D (6 bases). Looked up from germline, CDR1 is GTSNPN and CDR2 is SVGIG (reference sequence). V lost 1 base to trimming and J lost 5 bases, with 15 bases between them. The CDR3 is made up of 15 amino acids. CDR3 coding DNA: TGTGCCTGGAGTGGCGGGGGGCGGAGGGATCAGCCCCAGCATTTT. Its protein product is CAWSGGGRRDQPQHF.

As concerns this clonotype: At one of its ends the junction is not consistent with the germline gene, which may arise from a read error. This sequence joins TRBV27 and TRBJ2-4; a weak D match, TRBD1 (6 bases). This CDR3 region has 13 residues. Germline CDR1 reads MNHEY; CDR2 reads SMNVEV (reference sequence). The chain's CDR3 is CVSSFKQGNIQYF. CDR3 in DNA: TGTGTCAGCAGTTTTAAACAGGGAAACATTCAGTACTTC.

The chain has TRBV12-3 or TRBV12-4 and TRBJ1-1, with 7 bases that match TRBD1. V shed 4 bases, J shed 5 bases, and the junction held 7 bases outside the gene matches. The length of the CDR3 is 14 residues. The CDR3 nucleotides are TGTGCCAGCAGTTGGGGCAGGGGGAAGACTGAAGCTTTCTTT. Residues: CASSWGRGKTEAFF.

A few counts support this clonotype. The chain employs TRBV7-9 and TRBJ2-5; D is tentatively TRBD1 or TRBD2 (5 bases each). Germline CDR1 is SEHNR and CDR2 is FQNEAQ (reference sequence). The V gene lost 2 bases and the J gene lost 4 bases, with 8 bases spanning the gap. The CDR3 sequence is 13 residues long. CDR3 loop: CASSLRGAETQYF. The CDR3 DNA follows: TGTGCCAGCAGCTTAAGAGGGGCAGAGACCCAGTACTTC. The full variable domain, completed using reference TRBV7-9 and TRBJ2-5, is DTGVSQNPRHKITKRGQNVTFRCDPISEHNRLYWYRQTLGQGPEFLTYFQNEAQLEKSRLLSDRFSAERPKGSFSTLEIQRTEQGDSAMYLCASSLRGAETQYFGPGTRLLVL.

There are a few counts of this clonotype. The chain couples TRBV2 to TRBJ2-1; 11 bases are shared with TRBD2. The CDR3 spans 15 residues. The germline CDR1 and CDR2 sequences are SNHLY and FYNNEI. V was pared by 9 bases and J by 4 bases, with 8 bases of the junction left unmatched. The CDR3, as DNA: TGTGCCAGGGATAAGACTAGCGGGGTTTACAATGAGCAGTTCTTC. Translating gives CARDKTSGVYNEQFF.

This clonotype was picked up a small number of times. The V call is TRBV6-1, the J call TRBJ2-7; D call uncertain. CDR1 MNHNS and CDR2 SASEGT come from the germline V gene. CDR3 length: 13 residues. Trimming shortened V by 2 bases and J by 2 bases, and 7 bases separated the two germline ends. The CDR3 bases are TGTGCCAGCAGTGAAACGGCAGCCTACGAGCAGTACTTC. Its protein product is CASSETAAYEQYF.